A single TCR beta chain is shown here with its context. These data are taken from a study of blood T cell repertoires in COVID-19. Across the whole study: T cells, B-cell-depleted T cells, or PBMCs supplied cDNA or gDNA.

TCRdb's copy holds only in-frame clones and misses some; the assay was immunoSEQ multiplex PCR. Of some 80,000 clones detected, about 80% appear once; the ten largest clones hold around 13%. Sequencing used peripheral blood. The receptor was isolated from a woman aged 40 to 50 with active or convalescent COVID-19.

The CDR3 is CASSDPGLAGGGYGEQYF. CDR3 DNA sequence: TGCGCCAGCAGTGACCCGGGACTAGCGGGAGGAGGATATGGCGAGCAGTACTTC. The chain carries TRBV10-2 and TRBJ2-7; 15 bases are a match to TRBD2. Germline V gene sequence: CDR1 WSHSY, CDR2 SAAADI. The CDR3 sequence is 18 residues long. Trimming cost V 3 bases and J 6 bases; bases outside gene matches: 12.